A selection of T cell receptor beta chains follows, all from one sample in a study of CXCR3-negative and CXCR3-positive naive CD8 T cells. Using the 5' RACE reads, TCRdb records one entry per CDR3 protein without DNA. Recorded for this sample: about 120,000 distinct CDR3 sequences. The material sequenced was naive CXCR3- CD8+ T cells from blood. The origin of the receptors is a human donor in good health. Some clones in this sample may be carry-over from other donors' samples. Both conserved end residues are part of each CDR3.

cdr3_aa	cdr3_length	v_call	j_call
CAISEASLPDTQYF	14	TRBV10-3	TRBJ2-3
CASSPGTGAPLPSYEQYF	18	TRBV7-9	TRBJ2-7
CASGPVPRQGTEAFF	15	TRBV5-6	TRBJ1-1
CASSLRGTPYNEQFF	15	TRBV27	TRBJ2-1
CASSLAPGGGETQYF	15	TRBV7-8	TRBJ2-5
CASSFGTGGSSIYGYTF	17	TRBV12-3/TRBV12-4	TRBJ1-2
CASSQDRTDDYEQYF	15	TRBV11-1	TRBJ2-7
CSALSLDLRQLF	12	TRBV29-1	TRBJ1-1
CASSHGDRYTGELFF	15	TRBV7-3	TRBJ2-2
CSAMAGAEQYF	11	TRBV29-1	TRBJ2-7
CASSVGGGEQYF	12	TRBV9	TRBJ2-7
CASSAGTGGVDEQYF	15	TRBV7-8	TRBJ2-7
CASSRSSEYTDTQYF	15	TRBV12-3/TRBV12-4	TRBJ2-3
CSASKPGETQYF	12	TRBV20-1	TRBJ2-5
CASSDVGTPYEQYF	14	TRBV2	TRBJ2-7
CASTGGRRSYNEQFF	15	TRBV7-9	TRBJ2-1
CASSQLGSPYNEQFF	15	TRBV14	TRBJ2-1
CATSERWVAGQETQYF	16	TRBV24-1	TRBJ2-5
CASSFGRKETQYF	13	TRBV27	TRBJ2-5
CASSKTVRYEQYF	13	TRBV21-1	TRBJ2-7
CSALDRGSYEQYF	13	TRBV20-1	TRBJ2-7
CAWSWGTASYEQYF	14	TRBV30	TRBJ2-7
CASSQLPPTGPYEQYF	16	TRBV4-1	TRBJ2-7
CASSLVGYNEQYF	13	TRBV5-6	TRBJ2-7
CASRQIRGPSSKDTQYF	17	TRBV2	TRBJ2-3
CASSLDAYEQYF	12	TRBV5-1	TRBJ2-7
CASSLEVPDTQYF	13	TRBV7-6	TRBJ2-3
CASSPPRVRTDTQYF	15	TRBV7-9	TRBJ2-3
CASSPSGGASGNEQFF	16	TRBV4-3	TRBJ2-1
CSVEDRIGNEQFF	13	TRBV29-1	TRBJ2-1
CASSPWGGALDTQYF	15	TRBV7-2	TRBJ2-3
CASSSRSGGQNNEQFF	16	TRBV12-3/TRBV12-4	TRBJ2-1
CASNQGSNPNYGYTF	15	TRBV28	TRBJ1-2
CSAREGGMDGSPLHF	15	TRBV20-1	TRBJ1-6
CASSAEGLDIQYF	13	TRBV10-2	TRBJ2-4
CSVNTAVSYNEQFF	14	TRBV29-1	TRBJ2-1
CASSELDRGSTDTQYF	16	TRBV25-1	TRBJ2-3
CSARQGLPTQETQYF	15	TRBV20-1	TRBJ2-5
CSVETSGAYNEQFF	14	TRBV29-1	TRBJ2-1
CASSLGPSDYNEQFF	15	TRBV5-1	TRBJ2-1
CSVLGANTGELFF	13	TRBV29-1	TRBJ2-2
CASSPQSSYNEQFF	14	TRBV12-3/TRBV12-4	TRBJ2-1
CASSFQGYSYEQYF	14	TRBV28	TRBJ2-7
CSVSGILGSYNEQFF	15	TRBV29-1	TRBJ2-1
CSVEVAGGVYEQYF	14	TRBV29-1	TRBJ2-7
CSANLPSYEQYF	12	TRBV20-1	TRBJ2-7
CASSLLAGQGNTEAFF	16	TRBV28	TRBJ1-1
CASSRHISSTDTQYF	15	TRBV9	TRBJ2-3
CASRPAGGLYEQYF	14	TRBV5-1	TRBJ2-7
CASSQVGQQVNYGYTF	16	TRBV4-2	TRBJ1-2
CASSITSGSYEQYF	14	TRBV19	TRBJ2-7
CASSSGQINEKLFF	14	TRBV5-5	TRBJ1-4
CASSLAGPGGSDTQYF	16	TRBV7-3	TRBJ2-3
CSYSGPRYEQYF	12	TRBV29-1	TRBJ2-7
CASSFDAANTEAFF	14	TRBV5-1	TRBJ1-1
CASRRGNTEALF	12	TRBV19	TRBJ1-1
CASRPPGLAGKNEQFF	16	TRBV5-4	TRBJ2-1
CASGTPYEQYF	11	TRBV4-1	TRBJ2-7